This T cell receptor beta chain was sequenced in a study of blood T cells in healthy people across ages. Broader study findings: Naive CD4+ cells and diversity were both higher in long-lived donors than in aged donors.

CDR1 is SGHTA and CDR2 is FQGNSA in the germline V gene. This CDR3 region has 14 residues. The second PCR ran about 6 to 12 cycles with a sample-barcoded 5' primer and J-beta primers. The authors tagged each cDNA molecule using a template-switch adaptor with 12 random nucleotides. TCRdb reprocessed the 5' RACE reads via MiXCR and lists one record per CDR3 protein. The sample consists of about 970,000 distinct CDR3 sequences, roughly 50% of them appearing once. Caucasian individuals from Russia who were healthy and aged roughly 6 to 100 acted as donors. Drawing of peripheral blood yielded about 9.7 milliliters from each donor. On this clonotype itself: Its antigen is unknown.

This TCR was sampled from a woman aged 55-69 years in good health. Sequencing used blood. This chain links TRBV7-2 with TRBJ2-5; tentatively, D is TRBD1 (5 bases). The DNA end favors TRBJ2-7, so the J call may be wrong. CDR3 DNA sequence: TGTGCCAGCAGCTTGGGCAGGGATGTTAGCGAGCAGTACTTC. It yields the protein CASSLGRDVSEQYF.